This T cell receptor beta chain was recovered during a study of shared T cell receptors in the human thymus. Germline V gene data show CDR1 as SGHNT and CDR2 as YYREEE (reference sequence). The CDR3 has 19 amino acids. The trim removed 4 bases at V and 4 bases at J, leaving 21 bases unmatched. Only in-frame clones appear in the TCRdb table, and some are missing; sequencing was by immunoSEQ multiplex PCR. The table shows 630,000 or so clones, with around 87% occurring only once. Another study also made use of these data, one on human thymus T cells. According to that study: Related research examined unrelated individuals and reported that their thymic repertoires overlapped highly.

The sequenced material came from thymocytes. The chain is built from TRBV5-4 and TRBJ2-7, with 9 bases lining up with TRBD2. The TCR sequence derives from a boy under three years old with a congenital heart defect. The DNA for the CDR3 is TGTGCCAGCAGCATAAGCCCCGGGACTAGCTGGGAGGAGAGTTACGAGCAGTACTTC. Protein product: CASSISPGTSWEESYEQYF. Based on the CDR3 plus reference TRBV5-4 and TRBJ2-7, the full variable domain is ETGVTQSPTHLIKTRGQQVTLRCSSQSGHNTVSWYQQALGQGPQFIFQYYREEENGRGNFPPRFSGLQFPNYSSELNVNALELDDSALYLCASSISPGTSWEESYEQYFGPGTRLTVT.